The clone carrying this T cell receptor (beta chain) was found a few times. As yet, its antigen is unknown. This record comes from a study of cytomegalovirus exposure and HLA in healthy donors. The PCR used 60 Vbeta and 13 Jbeta primers. Sequencing was performed with immunoSEQ multiplex PCR; in TCRdb, only in-frame clones are kept and a portion is missing. The sample shows fewer than 200,000 clones, 76% of them seen only once. Whole-study findings and limits: TCR beta chain V- and J-gene trimming was linked, in a later analysis, to a missense variant in DCLRE1C.

This CDR3 is 16 amino acids long. CDR1 MDHEN and CDR2 SYDVKM come from the germline V gene. J gave up 4 bases and V 5 bases, and 10 bases lay outside the gene matches. Sample: PBMCs. The genes are TRBV28 and TRBJ2-7; 11 nucleotides align to TRBD2. The TCR comes from a female donor in good health and CMV-seronegative. The CDR3 DNA reads as TGTGCCAGCAGTCTACCCGGGACTAGCGGCTCATACGAGCAGTACTTC. Encoded protein: CASSLPGTSGSYEQYF.